This T cell receptor beta chain came from a study of vaccination and CD4 T cells after COVID-19. Study results and caveats: SARS-CoV-2-reactive clonotype medians increased from about 22 to 38, not significantly.

Cultured CD4+ T cell DNA underwent sequencing with the Oncomine TCR Beta short-read assay. TCRdb used MiXCR to reprocess the PCR reads, holding one entry per CDR3 protein. The sample lists under 15,000 distinct CDR3 sequences, less than 70% occurring once. This clonotype is deemed large. Its target is unknown. The treatment was: approximately 9-day PBMC culture with coronavirus spike peptide pools or control peptides (ViraFEST assay). ViraFEST relied on peptide pools to expand antigen-specific T cells; the TCRs were sequenced afterward. The sequencing used CD4+ T cells from blood, cultured in vitro, collected before SARS-CoV-2 vaccination. This clonotype was sampled from a human donor who had recovered from COVID-19.

CDR3 nucleotides: TGCAGTGCTAGAGTCTCACCCCTCCCAGATACGCAGTATTTT. Protein product: CSARVSPLPDTQYF. The chain employs TRBV20-1 and TRBJ2-3; D remains ambiguous. CDR3 length: 14 amino acids. Germline CDR1 DFQATT, CDR2 SNEGSKA (reference sequence). Trimming shortened V by 1 base and J by 4 bases, and 12 bases separated the two germline ends.